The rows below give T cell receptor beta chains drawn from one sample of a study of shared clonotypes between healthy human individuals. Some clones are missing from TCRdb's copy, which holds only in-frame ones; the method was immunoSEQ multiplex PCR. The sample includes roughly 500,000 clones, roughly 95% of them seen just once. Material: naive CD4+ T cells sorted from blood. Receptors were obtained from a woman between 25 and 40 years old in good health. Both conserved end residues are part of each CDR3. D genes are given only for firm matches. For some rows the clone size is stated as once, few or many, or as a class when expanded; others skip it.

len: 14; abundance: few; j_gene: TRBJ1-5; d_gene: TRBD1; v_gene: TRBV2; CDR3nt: TGTGCCAGCAGTGATCGGACAGGGTTTCAGCCCCAGCATTTT; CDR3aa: CASSDRTGFQPQHF
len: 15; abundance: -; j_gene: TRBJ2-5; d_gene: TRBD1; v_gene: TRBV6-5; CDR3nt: TGTGCCAGCCGCCCGGGACAGGGAGTTGGAGAGACCCAGTACTTC; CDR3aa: CASRPGQGVGETQYF
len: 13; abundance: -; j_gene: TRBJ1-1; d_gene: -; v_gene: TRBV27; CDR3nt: TGTGCCAGCAGCCAGGGCCAGAACACTGAAGCTTTCTTT; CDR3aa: CASSQGQNTEAFF
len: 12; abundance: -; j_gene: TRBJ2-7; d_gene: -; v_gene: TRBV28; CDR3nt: TGTGCCAGCAGTTCTCAGGTGAGGGAGCAGTACTTC; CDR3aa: CASSSQVREQYF
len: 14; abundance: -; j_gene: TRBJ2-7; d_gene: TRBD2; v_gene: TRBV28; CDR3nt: TGTGCCAGCAGCGACCCGGGACTAGCTTTCGAGCAGTACTTC; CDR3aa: CASSDPGLAFEQYF
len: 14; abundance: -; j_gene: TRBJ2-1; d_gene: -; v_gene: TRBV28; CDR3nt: TGTGCCACCATTGGTGGGGGCAGCTACAATGAGCAGTTCTTC; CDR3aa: CATIGGGSYNEQFF
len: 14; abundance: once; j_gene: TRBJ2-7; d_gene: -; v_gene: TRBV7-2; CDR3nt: TGTGCCAGCAGCTTAGAGTTGAACGGCTACGAGCAGTACTTC; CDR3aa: CASSLELNGYEQYF
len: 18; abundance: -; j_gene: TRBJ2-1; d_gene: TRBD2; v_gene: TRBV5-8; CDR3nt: TGTGCCAGCAGCTTGTCGACTAGCGGGAGGTACGCCTACAATGAGCAGTTCTTC; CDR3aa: CASSLSTSGRYAYNEQFF
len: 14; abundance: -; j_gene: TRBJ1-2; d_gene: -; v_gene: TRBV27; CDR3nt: TGTGCCAGCAGTTTGAGACAGTACGTCTATGGCTACACCTTC; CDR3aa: CASSLRQYVYGYTF
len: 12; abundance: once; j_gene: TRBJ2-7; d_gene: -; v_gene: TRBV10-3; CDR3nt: TGTGCCATCAGTAAGGAACCTTACGAGCAGTACTTC; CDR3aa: CAISKEPYEQYF
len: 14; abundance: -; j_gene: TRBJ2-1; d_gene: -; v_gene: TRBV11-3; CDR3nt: TGTGCCAGCAGCTTAGGAGGGAGTCGGGATGAGCAGTTCTTC; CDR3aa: CASSLGGSRDEQFF
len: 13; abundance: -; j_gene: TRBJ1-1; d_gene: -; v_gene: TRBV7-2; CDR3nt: TGTGCCAGCAGCTTAGTTGCGAGAGGGGAAGCTTTCTTT; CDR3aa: CASSLVARGEAFF
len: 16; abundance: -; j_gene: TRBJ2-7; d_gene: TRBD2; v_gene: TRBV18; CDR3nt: TGTGCCAGCTCACCACTTACTAGCGGGGCCTCCTACGAGCAGTACTTC; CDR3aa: CASSPLTSGASYEQYF
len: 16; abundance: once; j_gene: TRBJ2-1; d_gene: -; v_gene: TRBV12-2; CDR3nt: TGTGCAAGTCGCTTAGTCAGGGGGCTCTCCTACAATGAGCAGTTCTTC; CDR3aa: CASRLVRGLSYNEQFF
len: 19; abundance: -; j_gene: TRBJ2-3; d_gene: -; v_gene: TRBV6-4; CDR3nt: TGTGCCACCGAGAGACAGCGGAGCCCGGGGTCGTATAGCACAGATACGCAGTATTTT; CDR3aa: CATERQRSPGSYSTDTQYF
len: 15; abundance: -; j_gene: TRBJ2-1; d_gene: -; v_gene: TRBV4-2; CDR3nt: TGTGCCAGCAGCCAAGCGGGATTCTCCTACAATGAGCAGTTCTTC; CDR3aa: CASSQAGFSYNEQFF
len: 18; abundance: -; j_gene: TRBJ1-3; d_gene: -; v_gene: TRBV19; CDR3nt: TGTGCCAGTAGCTCTCTCGGACAGAGCTTTTTCGGGGGAAACACCATATATTTT; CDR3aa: CASSSLGQSFFGGNTIYF
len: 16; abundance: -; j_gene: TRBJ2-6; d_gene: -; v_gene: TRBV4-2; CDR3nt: TGTGCCAGCAGCCAAGAAACGCATTCCGGGGCCAACGTCCTGACTTTC; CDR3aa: CASSQETHSGANVLTF
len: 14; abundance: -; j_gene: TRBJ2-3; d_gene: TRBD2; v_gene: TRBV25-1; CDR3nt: TGTGCCAGCAGTGTTAGCGGGAGCACAGATACGCAGTATTTT; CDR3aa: CASSVSGSTDTQYF
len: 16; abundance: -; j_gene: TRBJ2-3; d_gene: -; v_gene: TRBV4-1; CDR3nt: TGCGCCAGCAGCCAGACCGGGACACTGGTCGGAGATACGCAGTATTTT; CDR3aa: CASSQTGTLVGDTQYF
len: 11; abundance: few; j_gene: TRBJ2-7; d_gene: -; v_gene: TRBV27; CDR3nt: TGTGCCAGCAGGACAGGCTACGAGCAGTACTTC; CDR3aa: CASRTGYEQYF
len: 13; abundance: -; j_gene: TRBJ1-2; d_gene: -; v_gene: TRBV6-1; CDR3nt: TGTGCCAGCGGCGGGCAGATGAGGTTAGGCTACACCTTC; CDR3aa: CASGGQMRLGYTF
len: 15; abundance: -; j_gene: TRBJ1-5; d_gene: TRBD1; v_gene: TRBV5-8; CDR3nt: TGTGCCAGCAGCTTGGCCCCGACAGGGAATCAGCCCCAGCATTTT; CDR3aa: CASSLAPTGNQPQHF
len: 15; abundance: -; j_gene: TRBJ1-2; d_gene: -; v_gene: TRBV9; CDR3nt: TGTGCCAGCAGCGTAGCCGGAAGGGATAACTATGGCTACACCTTC; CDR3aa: CASSVAGRDNYGYTF
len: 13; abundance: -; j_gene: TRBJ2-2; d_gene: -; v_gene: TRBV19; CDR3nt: TGTGCCAGTAGTATAGATCCCTCCGGGGAGCTGTTTTTT; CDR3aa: CASSIDPSGELFF
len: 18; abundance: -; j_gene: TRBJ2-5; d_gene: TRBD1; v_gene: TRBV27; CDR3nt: TGTGCCAGCAGTTTATCGCCAAGACAGGGGGGTTGGATTGAGACCCAGTACTTC; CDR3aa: CASSLSPRQGGWIETQYF
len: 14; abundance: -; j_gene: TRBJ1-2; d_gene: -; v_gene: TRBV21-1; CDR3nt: TGTGCCAGCAGCAAAGCCGGCGGCTCCTATGGCTACACCTTC; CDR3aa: CASSKAGGSYGYTF